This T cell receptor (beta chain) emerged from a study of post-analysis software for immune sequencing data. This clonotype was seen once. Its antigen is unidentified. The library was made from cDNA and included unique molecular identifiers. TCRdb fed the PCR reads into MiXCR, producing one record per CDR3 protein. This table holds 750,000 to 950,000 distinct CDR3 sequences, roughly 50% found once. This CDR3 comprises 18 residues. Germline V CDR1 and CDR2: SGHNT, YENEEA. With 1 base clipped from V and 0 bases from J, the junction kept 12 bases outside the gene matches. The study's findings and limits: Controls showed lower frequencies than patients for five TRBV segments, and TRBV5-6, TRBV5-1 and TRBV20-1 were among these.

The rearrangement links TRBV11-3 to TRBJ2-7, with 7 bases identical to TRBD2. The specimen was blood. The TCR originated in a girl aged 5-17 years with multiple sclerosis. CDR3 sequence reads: CASSLACLLLAASYEQYF. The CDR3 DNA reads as TGTGCCAGCAGCTTAGCGTGTTTACTCCTAGCGGCCTCCTACGAGCAGTACTTC.